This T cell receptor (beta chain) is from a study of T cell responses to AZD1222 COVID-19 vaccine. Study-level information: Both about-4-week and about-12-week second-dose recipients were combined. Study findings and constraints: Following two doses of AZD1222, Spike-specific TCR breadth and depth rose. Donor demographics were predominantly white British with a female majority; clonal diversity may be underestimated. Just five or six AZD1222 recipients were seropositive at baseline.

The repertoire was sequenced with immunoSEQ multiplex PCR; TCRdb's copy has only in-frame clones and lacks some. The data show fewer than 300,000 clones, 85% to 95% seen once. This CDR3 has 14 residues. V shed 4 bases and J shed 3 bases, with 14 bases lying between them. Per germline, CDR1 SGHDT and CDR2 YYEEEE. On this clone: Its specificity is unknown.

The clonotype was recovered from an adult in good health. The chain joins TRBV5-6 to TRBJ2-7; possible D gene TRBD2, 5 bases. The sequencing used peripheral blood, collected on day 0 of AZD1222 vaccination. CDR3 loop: CASSLRASGYEQYF. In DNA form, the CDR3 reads TGTGCCAGCAGCCTGCGGGCCAGCGGCTACGAGCAGTACTTC.